This TCR beta chain was found in a study of blood T cells in healthy people across ages (dated by TCRdb to between 2014 and 2017). Background for the entire study: In model experiments, template switching captured roughly one uniquely barcoded TCR beta cDNA molecule for every two T cells. To track age-related changes in TCR beta repertoire diversity, the study relied on deep sequencing normalized with unique cDNA molecular identifiers. The donors were split into four age groups: young (average 16 years), middle-aged (about 40), aged (approximately 60) and long-lived (about 82). To avoid experimental bias, donors of different ages were randomly spread across the sequencing lanes. The study analyzed two additional independent replicas of 1 million unique cDNA reads from the same blood draw for two donors, one aged 18 to 29 and one aged 80 or older.

Reading from cysteine to phenylalanine, the CDR3 counts 14 amino acids. Just CDR3 DNA is preserved here, 42 bases in frame from base 1. Trimmed from V: 5 bases; trimmed from J: 1 base; junction bases lacking a gene match: 6. CDR1 is given as DFQATT and CDR2 as SNEGSKA, both from the germline V gene (reference sequence). Beyond this particular receptor, the publication reports: The percentage of naive T cells measured by flow cytometry correlated strongly with observed TCR beta diversity. The CMV infection status of donors was not known, potentially confounding age-related changes in expanded clonotypes. Compared with the aged group, more naive CD4+ T cells, fewer expanded clones and increased TCR diversity were shown by the long-lived group, suggesting age selection. Observed TCR beta diversity per million T cells fell roughly linearly with age, and a significant reduction was already apparent by age approximately 40. Estimates of total diversity based on one million sequenced T cells were regarded as lower bounds and as underestimates. Because profiling used bulk unsorted PBMCs, naive and antigen-experienced compartments could not be compared conclusively.

To prepare the library, 5' RACE was applied. The sequencer was an Illumina HiSeq 2500. The second PCR ran for about 7 to 11 cycles and used a J-beta primer mix along with a sample-barcoded 5' primer. A template-switch 5' adaptor carrying 12 random nucleotides introduced a unique molecular identifier onto each TCR beta cDNA molecule. Each sample yielded at least 3 million CDR3-containing paired-end reads. First-strand cDNA synthesis was performed from all RNA using the Mint cDNA synthesis kit, with priming by a TRBC-specific oligonucleotide. All cDNA was treated with uracil-DNA glycosylase and then went through a first 18-cycle PCR with the universal primers M1SS and BC2_uni_R. In the original analysis: Normalization of each sample was performed by random selection of 1 million high-quality reads, each carrying a distinct molecular identifier. Instead of being binned into consensus sequences, reads that shared molecular identifiers were thrown out. MiTCR, with a Q25 quality threshold and the strictest error-elimination algorithm, was used for CDR3 identification, clonotype clustering and error correction. Lower-bound total TCR beta diversity was estimated with a nonparametric unseen species model using Euler transformation. TCRdb passed the public sequencing reads through fastp at Q25 and MiXCR, retaining productive beta sequences. Each entry merges the rows of one CDR3 protein and shows their most common DNA and genes. These V and J calls are TCRdb output, not the study's own analysis. For this sample the table gives 1.6 million or so distinct CDR3 sequences, of which roughly 32% were detected only once. Approximately 10% of the sample comes from the top ten.

Donors were 35 to 40 systemically healthy Caucasian individuals from Russia aged roughly 6 to 100 years. Around 10 milliliters of peripheral blood were drawn from each donor into EDTA-treated Vacutainer tubes. PBMCs were isolated by Ficoll-Paque density-gradient centrifugation, with at least 6.5 million obtained per sample. Trizol reagent was used to extract total RNA from the PBMCs, yielding at least 5.5 micrograms per sample. For every donor, flow cytometry on a PBMC aliquot measured the percentage of naive CD45RAhigh/CD27high T cells. In the case of this clonotype: Its antigen is not yet known. Within one base of it there is no much larger clone, and no base qualities were kept.

The V gene is TRBV20-1 and the J gene is TRBJ2-5, with 8 bases in between that match TRBD2. The source is a woman aged 25 to 39 in good health. Sequenced material: blood. The nucleotide sequence is TGCAGTGCTCGACGTAGCGGGGCCCAAGAGACCCAGTACTTC. It is translated as CSARRSGAQETQYF.